A single sample is the source of the 15 T cell receptor beta chains below, sequenced in a study of regulatory T cells in long-lasting Graves disease. Arm-PCR of CDR3 regions and iRepertoire HTBI primers were the basis on which TCR beta libraries were built. TCRdb recomputed calls from the multiplex PCR reads with MiXCR, one row per CDR3 protein. The repertoire holds some 560,000 distinct CDR3 sequences, with around 16% as singletons. Regarding time point: newly diagnosed GD, antithyroid drugs for less than 3 months. RNA from PBMCs was the source of the TCR library. This same sample was also taken into another study, of T cells in Graves' hyperthyroidism and ophthalmopathy.

The input for sequencing was peripheral blood mononuclear cells (PBMCs), taken at new diagnosis, from a patient treated with antithyroid drugs. The receptors were sampled from a woman aged 35 to 60 with Graves disease.

This clonotype was detected only a few times. This rearrangement joins TRBV20-1 to TRBJ2-2; TRBD1 matches at 9 bases. The CDR3 totals 13 residues. Germline V CDR1 and CDR2: DFQATT, SNEGSKA (reference sequence). Unmatched junction bases numbered 3, after V lost 6 bases and J lost 4 bases. This CDR3 is CSARQGVTGELFF. In DNA, the CDR3 is TGCAGTGCGCGACAGGGGGTCACCGGGGAGCTGTTTTTT.

The chain joins TRBV28 to TRBJ2-7; possible D gene TRBD1, 8 bases. Germline CDR1 and CDR2: MDHEN and SYDVKM. V lost 5 bases to trimming and J lost 7 bases, with 21 bases between them. The CDR3 sequence is 15 residues long. In DNA, the CDR3 is TGTGCCAGCAGTCCGTGGACAGGGCCGGGGGGTGAGCAGTACTTC. Translation gives CASSPWTGPGGEQYF. Complete variable domain (other parts from reference TRBV28 and TRBJ2-7): DVKVTQSSRYLVKRTGEKVFLECVQDMDHENMFWYRQDPGLGLRLIYFSYDVKMKEKGDIPEGYSVSREKKERFSLILESASTNQTSMYLCASSPWTGPGGEQYFGPGTRLTVT.

For the CDR3, the DNA is TGCGCCAGCAGCCAAGTTTCCGACAAGGGCCTCGGAAACACCATATATTTT. This codes for CASSQVSDKGLGNTIYF. The chain has TRBV4-1 and TRBJ1-3; no clear D gene. The germline CDR1 and CDR2 sequences are MGHRA and YSYEKL. This CDR3 contains 17 residues. V was shortened by 1 base and J by 4 bases, with 17 bases between the two germline ends.

Many counts were recorded for this clonotype. This chain uses TRBV20-1 with TRBJ2-3; D might be TRBD1 (6 bases). Germline V gene lookup returns CDR1 DFQATT and CDR2 SNEGSKA (reference sequence). The CDR3 has 15 residues. Trimming pared 3 bases from V and 0 bases from J, leaving 13 bases between. Here the CDR3 reads CSARETGGSTDTQYF. Here the CDR3 DNA reads TGCAGTGCTAGGGAGACAGGAGGAAGCACAGATACGCAGTATTTT.

This clonotype appeared many times. The V and J genes are TRBV7-8 and TRBJ1-1; D possibly corresponds to TRBD1 (5 bases). Trimming left V 6 bases short and J 6 bases short, with 14 bases between. Germline V gene sequence: CDR1 SGHVS, CDR2 FQNEAQ. CDR3 size: 13 residues. The CDR3 DNA sequence: TGTGCCAGCAGGAGCCTTTGGGGCGCTGAAGCTTTCTTT. As protein: CASRSLWGAEAFF. The full variable domain, with the rest looked up from reference TRBV7-8 and TRBJ1-1, is GAGVSQSPRYKVAKRGQDVALRCDPISGHVSLFWYQQALGQGPEFLTYFQNEAQLDKSGLPSDRFFAERPEGSVSTLKIQRTQQEDSAVYLCASRSLWGAEAFFGQGTRLTVV.

Worth noting for this clonotype: A much larger clone differs from this one at a single base, so this may be a read error. This chain connects TRBV6-1 to TRBJ1-5; D unresolved. The germline gives CDR1 MNHNS, CDR2 SASEGT. Trimming cost V 4 bases and J 0 bases, with 16 bases left between them. CDR3 length equals 17 residues. CDR3 residues: CASSGRAGRISNQPQHF. The CDR3 DNA sequence: TGTGCCAGCAGTGGAAGGGCGGGGAGGATTAGCAATCAGCCCCAGCATTTT.

This clonotype showed up just a few times. The chain joins TRBV10-1 to TRBJ2-1; D perhaps matches TRBD1 (6 bases). Germline assignment: CDR1 WNHNN and CDR2 SYGVQD (reference sequence). V lost 6 bases to trimming and J lost 0 bases, with 21 bases between them. The CDR3 loop spans 18 amino acids. The CDR3 is CASRDAQGKDSSYNEQFF. The DNA for the CDR3 is TGCGCCAGCAGGGACGCTCAGGGGAAAGATAGCTCCTACAATGAGCAGTTCTTC.

This clonotype was recorded many times. The V and J genes are TRBV12-3 or TRBV12-4 and TRBJ1-4; D is ambiguous. V was cut by 2 bases and J by 5 bases, with 9 bases left in between. The length of the CDR3 is 14 residues. CDR3 coding DNA: TGTGCCAGCAGTTTAATGCAGACAAATGAAAAACTGTTTTTT. This translates into CASSLMQTNEKLFF.

This clonotype came up a few times. The germline gene is not matched at one end of the junction; a read error may be the cause. This rearrangement joins TRBV29-1 to TRBJ2-3; 7 bases agree with TRBD2. Germline CDR1 is SQVTM and CDR2 is ANQGSEA. CDR3 length: 14 residues. The CDR3 DNA reads as TGCAGCGTTCGGGGACCTGGGAGGGCAGATGCGCAGTATTTT. Translated, it gives CSVRGPGRADAQYF.

Ten or more counts support this clonotype. The chain couples TRBV6-1 to TRBJ1-1; TRBD1 might be the D (6 bases). Germline loops: CDR1 MNHNS, CDR2 SASEGT. The CDR3 is 13 residues long. The V and J ends lost 7 bases and 10 bases respectively, with 19 bases between them. The CDR3 reads CASTNSGEGGAFF. In DNA form, the CDR3 reads TGTGCCAGCACCAACTCAGGGGAGGGGGGAGCTTTCTTT.

The V and J genes are TRBV6-1 and TRBJ2-3; 8 nucleotides line up with TRBD1. The length of the CDR3 is 16 residues. J lost 10 bases, V lost 9 bases, and 21 bases had no gene match. Germline V gene sequence: CDR1 MNHNS, CDR2 SASEGT. CDR3 sequence (DNA): TGTGCCAGGGTAAAATCGGGACAGGTTACCCCAGGATCGCAGTATTTT. Protein: CARVKSGQVTPGSQYF.

The CDR3 here is CASGASSDTEAFF. The CDR3, as DNA: TGTGCCAGCGGCGCCTCGTCTGACACTGAAGCTTTCTTT. The chain combines TRBV9 with TRBJ1-1; no clear D gene. V dropped 7 bases and J dropped 3 bases, with 13 bases sitting between them. The germline CDR1 and CDR2 sequences are SGDLS and YYNGEE. The CDR3 length is 13 residues.

This clonotype was recorded at least ten times. The DNA for the CDR3 is TGCGCCAGCAGCTTGGAGGGGACTACCTCCTACGAGCAGTACTTC. It encodes CASSLEGTTSYEQYF. The J gene is TRBJ2-7, the V gene TRBV5-1, with 7 positions matching TRBD2. The germline V gene has CDR1 SGHRS and CDR2 YFSETQ. CDR3 length: 15 amino acids. The V gene end was trimmed by 0 bases and the J gene end by 0 bases; junction bases not matched to a gene: 3.

The chain has TRBV4-1 and TRBJ2-3; 10 nucleotides match TRBD1. This CDR3 spans 16 amino acids. The germline V gene encodes CDR1 MGHRA and CDR2 YSYEKL. V was clipped by 5 bases and J by 0 bases; unmatched bases: 5. The CDR3 coding sequence is TGCGCCAGCAGCGCCAGGGACAGGGGTAGCACAGATACGCAGTATTTT. Translation gives CASSARDRGSTDTQYF.

V gene TRBV19 combines with J gene TRBJ1-3; no clear D. The germline V gene encodes CDR1 LNHDA and CDR2 SQIVND (reference sequence). The CDR3 loop spans 15 amino acids. V was trimmed by 9 bases and J by 0 bases, leaving 15 bases between them. CDR3 bases: TGTGCCAGCCAAGTTTCGGTCCGCTCTGGAAACACCATATATTTT. It codes for CASQVSVRSGNTIYF. The full variable domain, its missing parts supplied by reference TRBV19 and TRBJ1-3, is DGGITQSPKYLFRKEGQNVTLSCEQNLNHDAMYWYRQDPGQGLRLIYYSQIVNDFQKGDIAEGYSVSREKKESFPLTVTSAQKNPTAFYLCASQVSVRSGNTIYFGEGSWLTVV.